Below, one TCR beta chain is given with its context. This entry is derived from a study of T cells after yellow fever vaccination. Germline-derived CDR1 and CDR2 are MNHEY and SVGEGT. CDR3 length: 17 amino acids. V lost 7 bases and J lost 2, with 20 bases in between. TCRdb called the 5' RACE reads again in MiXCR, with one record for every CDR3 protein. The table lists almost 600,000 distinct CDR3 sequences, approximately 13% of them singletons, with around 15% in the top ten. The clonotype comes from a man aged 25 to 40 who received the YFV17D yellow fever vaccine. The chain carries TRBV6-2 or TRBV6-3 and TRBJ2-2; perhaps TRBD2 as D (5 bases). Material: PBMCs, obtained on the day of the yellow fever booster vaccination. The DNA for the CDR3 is TGTGCCAGCACCCCTGTAGGAAGCGGAGCTAACACCGGGGAGCTGTTTTTT. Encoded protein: CASTPVGSGANTGELFF.